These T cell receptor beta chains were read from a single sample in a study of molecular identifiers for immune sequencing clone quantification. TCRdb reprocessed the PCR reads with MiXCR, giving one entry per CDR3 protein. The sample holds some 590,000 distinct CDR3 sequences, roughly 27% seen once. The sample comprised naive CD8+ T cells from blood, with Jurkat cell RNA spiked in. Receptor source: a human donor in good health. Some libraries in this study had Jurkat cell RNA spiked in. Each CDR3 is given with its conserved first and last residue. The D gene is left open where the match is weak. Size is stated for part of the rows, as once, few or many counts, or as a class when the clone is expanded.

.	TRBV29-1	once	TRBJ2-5	CGVDVAGQETQYF	TGCGGCGTTGACGTAGCAGGGCAAGAGACCCAGTACTTC
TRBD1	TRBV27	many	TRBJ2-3	CASSTPSGTGDVTDTQYF	TGTGCCAGCAGTACACCCTCCGGGACAGGGGATGTTACAGATACGCAGTATTTT
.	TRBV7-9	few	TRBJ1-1	CASSLSVGGYTEAFF	TGTGCCAGCAGCTTAAGTGTCGGGGGCTACACTGAAGCTTTCTTT
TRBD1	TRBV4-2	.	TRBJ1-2	CASSQDTGTGHFTF	TGTGCCAGCAGCCAAGATACCGGGACAGGGCATTTTACCTTC
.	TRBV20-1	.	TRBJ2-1	CSATFPGPSYNEQFF	TGCAGTGCTACTTTCCCGGGACCGTCTTACAATGAGCAGTTCTTC
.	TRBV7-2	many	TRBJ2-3	CASSPSGGLDTQYF	TGTGCCAGCAGCCCCAGTGGGGGGTTGGATACGCAGTATTTT
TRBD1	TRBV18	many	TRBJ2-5	CASSPRDRAETQYF	TGTGCCAGCTCACCGAGGGACAGGGCAGAGACCCAGTACTTC
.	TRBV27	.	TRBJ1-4	CASREGGGATNEKLFF	TGTGCCAGCAGGGAGGGAGGGGGGGCAACTAATGAAAAACTGTTTTTT
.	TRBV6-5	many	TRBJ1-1	CASSYGLGITEAFF	TGTGCCAGCAGTTATGGTCTGGGGATCACTGAAGCTTTCTTT
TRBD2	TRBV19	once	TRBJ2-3	CASSVLSGGPSGTQYF	TGTGCCAGTAGTGTGCTGAGCGGGGGGCCATCAGGTACGCAGTATTTT
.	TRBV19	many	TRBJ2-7	CASSIGTTGGYEQYF	TGTGCCAGTAGTATCGGGACAACCGGAGGCTACGAGCAGTACTTC
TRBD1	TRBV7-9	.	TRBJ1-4	CASSWTGGTEKLFF	TGTGCCAGCAGCTGGACAGGGGGCACTGAAAAACTGTTTTTT
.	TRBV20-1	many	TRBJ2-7	CSASPKGYEQYF	TGCAGTGCTAGTCCCAAGGGCTACGAGCAGTACTTC
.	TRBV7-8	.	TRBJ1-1	CTSRRTRVSLGAEAFF	TGTACCAGCAGACGGACAAGGGTCTCCCTCGGCGCTGAAGCTTTCTTT
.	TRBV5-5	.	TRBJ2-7	CASSLTGGERYF	TGTGCCAGCAGCTTGACCGGGGGCGAGCGGTACTTC
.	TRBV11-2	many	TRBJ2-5	CASSMGGGAGETQYF	TGTGCCAGCAGCATGGGCGGAGGGGCCGGAGAGACCCAGTACTTC
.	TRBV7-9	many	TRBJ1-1	CASSPNTGMNTEAFF	TGTGCCAGCAGCCCCAATACAGGGATGAACACTGAAGCTTTCTTT
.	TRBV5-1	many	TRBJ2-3	CASSLTGGGTDTQYF	TGCGCCAGCAGCTTGACTGGGGGAGGCACAGATACGCAGTATTTT
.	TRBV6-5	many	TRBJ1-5	CASSSDSENQPQHF	TGTGCCAGCAGCTCGGACAGCGAAAATCAGCCCCAGCATTTT
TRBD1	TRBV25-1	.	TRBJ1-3	CASSDGDSSGNTVYF	TGTGCCAGCAGTGATGGGGACAGCTCTGGAAACACCGTATATTTT
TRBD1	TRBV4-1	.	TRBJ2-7	CASSQARDSSYEQYF	TGCGCCAGCAGCCAAGCCCGGGACAGCTCCTACGAGCAGTACTTC